The clone carrying this T cell receptor beta chain was counted ten times or more. Its target is unknown. Via MiXCR, TCRdb re-called the RACE reads, giving one row per CDR3 protein. The sample holds some 400,000 distinct CDR3 sequences, 5.1% seen once. The sample belongs to a study of human T cells and chemical hapten exposure. For the study at large: Enrolled patients were predominantly female and had alopecia areata, totalis or universalis. Study-wide points: Once DPC sensitization occurred, TCRs above 1 in 1000 frequency showed no change.

As for time point: pre-sensitization, week 0. Treatment reported: therapeutic diphenylcyclopropenone sensitization with weekly scalp DPC. This CDR3 region has 14 residues. Deletions cut 5 bases from V and 0 bases from J, with 9 bases between. Per the germline V gene, CDR1 is SGHAT and CDR2 is FQNNGV. The gene calls are TRBV11-2 and TRBJ2-3; D is unresolved. The source was whole blood, collected in connection with sensitization to the hapten diphenylcyclopropenone (DPC). The receptor comes from a woman aged 50 to 65 with alopecia areata. Some clones in this sample may be carry-over from other donors' samples. The CDR3 loop reads CASSIETSTDTQYF. The CDR3 coding sequence is TGTGCCAGCAGCATCGAGACTAGCACAGATACGCAGTATTTT.